This T cell receptor beta chain was sequenced during a study of T cell changes during pregnancy in multiple sclerosis. The CDR3 is made up of 15 amino acids. Germline-derived CDR1 and CDR2 are SGHVS and FNYEAQ. V lost 1 base, J lost 2 bases, and 4 bases stayed unmatched. The protocol was immunoSEQ multiplex PCR, while the TCRdb copy is restricted to in-frame clones and leaves out a portion. Among tens of thousands of clones listed, 85% to 95% were seen once. This TCR derives from a female donor with multiple sclerosis, enrolled in a pregnancy study. This chain joins TRBV7-6 and TRBJ2-5, with 7 nucleotides matching TRBD1. This specimen consisted of CD8+ T cells from peripheral blood mononuclear cells, obtained in the third trimester of pregnancy. The CDR3 protein is CASSLVGTEQETQYF. The DNA of the CDR3 is TGTGCCAGCAGCTTAGTTGGGACAGAACAAGAGACCCAGTACTTC.